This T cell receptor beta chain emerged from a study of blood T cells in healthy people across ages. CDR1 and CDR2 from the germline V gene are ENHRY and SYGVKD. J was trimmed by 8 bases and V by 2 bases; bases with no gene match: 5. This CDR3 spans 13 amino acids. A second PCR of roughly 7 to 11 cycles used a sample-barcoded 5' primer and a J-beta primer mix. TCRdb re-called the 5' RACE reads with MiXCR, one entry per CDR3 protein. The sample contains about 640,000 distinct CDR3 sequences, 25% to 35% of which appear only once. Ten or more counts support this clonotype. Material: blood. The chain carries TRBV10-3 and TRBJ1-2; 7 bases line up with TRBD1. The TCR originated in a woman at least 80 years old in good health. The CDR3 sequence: CAISEHRGGGYTF. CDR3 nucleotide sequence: TGTGCCATCAGTGAGCACAGGGGAGGGGGCTACACCTTC.